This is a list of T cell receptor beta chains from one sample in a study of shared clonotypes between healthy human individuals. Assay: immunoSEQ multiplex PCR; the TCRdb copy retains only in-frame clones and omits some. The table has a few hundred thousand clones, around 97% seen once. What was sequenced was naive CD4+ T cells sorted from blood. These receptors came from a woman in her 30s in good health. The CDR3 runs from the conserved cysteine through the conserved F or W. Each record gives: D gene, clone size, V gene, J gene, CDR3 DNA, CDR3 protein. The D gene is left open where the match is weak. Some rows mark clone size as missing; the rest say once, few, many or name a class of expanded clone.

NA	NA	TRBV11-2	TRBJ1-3	TGTGCCAGCAGCTTAGGCCTGACGAACTCTGGAAACACCATATATTTT	CASSLGLTNSGNTIYF
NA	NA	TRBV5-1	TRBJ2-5	TGCGCCAGCAGCTGGCAAGAGACCCAGTACTTC	CASSWQETQYF
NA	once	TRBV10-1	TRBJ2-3	TGCGCCAGCAGTGAGCCCGGGGTAGCAGCAGATACGCAGTATTTT	CASSEPGVAADTQYF
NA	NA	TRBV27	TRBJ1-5	TGTGCCAGCAGTTTACTGGGGGGACTGGATTCCAATCAGCCCCAGCATTTT	CASSLLGGLDSNQPQHF
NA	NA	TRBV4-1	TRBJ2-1	TGCGCCAGCAGCCAAGAGTTCCTCCTTCAGAGCGAGCAGTTCTTC	CASSQEFLLQSEQFF
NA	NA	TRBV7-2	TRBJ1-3	TGTGCCAGCAGCTCGGTTACACAGCTCTCTGGAAACACCATATATTTT	CASSSVTQLSGNTIYF
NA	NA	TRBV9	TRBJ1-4	TGTGCCAGCAGCGTAGGGGTCGCGGGCAGCCTAAATGAAAAACTGTTTTTT	CASSVGVAGSLNEKLFF
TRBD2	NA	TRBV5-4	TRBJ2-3	TGTGCCAGCAGCTTGAGTAGCGGGAGGGATACGCAGTATTTT	CASSLSSGRDTQYF
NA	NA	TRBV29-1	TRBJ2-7	TGCAGCGTGAGTCCAGGAATTGTGTACGAGCAGTACTTC	CSVSPGIVYEQYF
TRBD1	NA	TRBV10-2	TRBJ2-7	TGCGCCAGCAGGACCGGGACAGTCTCCGAGCAGTACTTC	CASRTGTVSEQYF
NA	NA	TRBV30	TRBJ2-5	TGTGCCTACGGACTAACCCAAGAGACCCAGTACTTC	CAYGLTQETQYF
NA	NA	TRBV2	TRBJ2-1	TGTGCCAGCAATACCTACAATGAGCAGTTCTTC	CASNTYNEQFF
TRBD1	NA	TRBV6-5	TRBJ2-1	TGTGCCAGCAGTTATACCGCAGGGGGACGCGGCAATGAGCAGTTCTTC	CASSYTAGGRGNEQFF
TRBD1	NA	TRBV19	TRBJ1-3	TGTGCCAGTAGTATGGGGACAGTCTCTGGAAACACCATATATTTT	CASSMGTVSGNTIYF
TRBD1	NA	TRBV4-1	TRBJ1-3	TGCGCCAGCAGCCATGGACAGGACTTCTCTGGAAACACCATATATTTT	CASSHGQDFSGNTIYF
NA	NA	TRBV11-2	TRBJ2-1	TGTGCCAGCAGCTTAGCGGCGGCCTACAATGAGCAGTTCTTC	CASSLAAAYNEQFF
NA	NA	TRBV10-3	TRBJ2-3	TGTGCCCTGGGAGGACGGGGCACAGATACGCAGTATTTT	CALGGRGTDTQYF
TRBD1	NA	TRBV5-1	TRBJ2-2	TGCGCCAGCACCCAATGGACAGGAGACAACACCGGGGAGCTGTTTTTT	CASTQWTGDNTGELFF
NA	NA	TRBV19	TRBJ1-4	TGTGCCAGTAGCGGTGTTTCAACTAATGAAAAACTGTTTTTT	CASSGVSTNEKLFF
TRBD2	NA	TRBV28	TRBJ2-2	TGTGCCAGCAGTGTCTTTAGCGGGGCTAACACCGGGGAGCTGTTTTTT	CASSVFSGANTGELFF
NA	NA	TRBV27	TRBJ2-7	TGTGCCAGCAGTTTAAAAGGCCAGGGGATGTACGAGCAGTACTTC	CASSLKGQGMYEQYF
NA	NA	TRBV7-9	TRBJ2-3	TGTGCCAGCAGCCTCCGGACAGCCACAGATACGCAGTATTTT	CASSLRTATDTQYF
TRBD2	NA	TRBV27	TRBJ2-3	TGTGCCAGCTCCCACCCCGGGACTAGGTACTATACGCAGTATTTT	CASSHPGTRYYTQYF
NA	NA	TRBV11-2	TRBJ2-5	TGTGCCAGCAGCTTAGATCCCTACAGCCAAGAGACCCAGTACTTC	CASSLDPYSQETQYF
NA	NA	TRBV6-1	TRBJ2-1	TGTGCCAGCAGTGAGTCGGGCCAAAACAACTTCTACAATGAGCAGTTCTTC	CASSESGQNNFYNEQFF
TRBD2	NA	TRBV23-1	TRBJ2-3	TGCGCCAGCAGTCCGCCCGTCCCCCCGACTAGCGGTCCTACAGATACGCAGTATTTT	CASSPPVPPTSGPTDTQYF